This T cell receptor (beta chain) was recovered during a study of blood T cell repertoires in COVID-19. TCRdb's copy holds only in-frame clones and misses some; the assay was immunoSEQ multiplex PCR. Altogether about 100,000 clones are present, 79% being singletons, with the ten largest covering roughly 18%. The germline gives CDR1 SGHVS, CDR2 FQNEAQ. Unmatched junction bases numbered 4, after V lost 1 base and J lost 6 bases. The CDR3 length is 15 residues. This chain joins TRBV7-8 and TRBJ2-1, with 9 bases identical to TRBD1. The origin of this receptor is a woman of 80 years or more with active or convalescent COVID-19. Sequencing used peripheral blood. CDR3 protein: CASSLGWDRANEQFF. The CDR3 DNA sequence: TGTGCCAGCAGCTTAGGTTGGGACAGGGCCAATGAGCAGTTCTTC.